This TCR beta chain was recorded in a study of shared clonotypes between healthy human individuals. General study findings and limits: Even with large depth, rarefaction showed that sorted-subset sequencing was incomplete. Across subsets, estimated richness was generally greater for naive than for memory populations.

V was clipped by 3 bases and J by 9 bases, with 8 bases between them. CDR1 and CDR2 from the germline V gene are MNHEY and SMNVEV (reference sequence). The CDR3 is 12 amino acids. CD45RO-negative CD8 cells positively selected for CCR7 made up the naive population, which excluded terminally differentiated effector memory CD45RA+ cells. Data came from immunoSEQ multiplex PCR; TCRdb stores just in-frame clones and leaves some out. This sample has some 2.1 million clones, with approximately 92% found just once. Regarding this clone: Its antigen remains unknown. The same CDR3 also results from other DNA sequences found in this sample.

Input material: naive CD8+ T cells from PBMCs. The receptor was derived from a man between 18 and 35 years old in good health. Some clones in this sample may be carry-over from other donors' samples. The rearrangement joins TRBV27 to TRBJ2-2; D possibly matches TRBD1 or TRBD2 (6 bases each). This chain's CDR3 is CASSLGGRELFF. The CDR3 nucleotides are TGTGCCAGCAGTTTGGGGGGCCGGGAGCTGTTTTTT.